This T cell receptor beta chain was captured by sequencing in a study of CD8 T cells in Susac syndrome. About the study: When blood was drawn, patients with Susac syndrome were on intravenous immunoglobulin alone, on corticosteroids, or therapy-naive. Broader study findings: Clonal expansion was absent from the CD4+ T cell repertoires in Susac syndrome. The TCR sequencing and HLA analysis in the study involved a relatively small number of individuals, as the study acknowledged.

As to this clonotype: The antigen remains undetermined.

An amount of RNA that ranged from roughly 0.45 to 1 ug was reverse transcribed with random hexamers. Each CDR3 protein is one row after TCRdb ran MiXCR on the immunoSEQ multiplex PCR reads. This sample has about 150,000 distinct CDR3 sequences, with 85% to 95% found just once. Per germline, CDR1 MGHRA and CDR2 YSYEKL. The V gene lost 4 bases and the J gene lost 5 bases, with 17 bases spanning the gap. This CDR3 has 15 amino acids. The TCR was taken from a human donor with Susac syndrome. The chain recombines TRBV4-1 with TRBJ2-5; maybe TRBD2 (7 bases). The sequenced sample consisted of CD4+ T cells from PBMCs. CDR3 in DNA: TGCGCCAGCAGCCTAGAGGGGGGGGTTGGGGAGACCCAGTACTTC. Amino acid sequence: CASSLEGGVGETQYF.